This T cell receptor (beta chain) was sequenced in a study of cytomegalovirus exposure and HLA in healthy donors. General observations from the study: A later analysis revealed that TCR association rates differed between HLA loci, peaking at DRB1 and bottoming out at HLA-C. Among TCR beta chains, those listed as cytomegalovirus-associated numbered about 160.

PCR primers comprised 60 Vbeta and 13 Jbeta primers. Measured with immunoSEQ multiplex PCR; TCRdb has only the in-frame clones, and not every one. The sample holds roughly 100,000 clones, about 74% seen once. This clone is a singleton in its sample. The antigen is not known. Nominally healthy donors provided the samples, though records likely missed some immune exposures. The CDR3 runs 10 residues. Trimming shortened V by 4 bases and J by 8 bases, and 8 bases separated the two germline ends. CDR1 and CDR2 from the germline V gene are SQVTM and ANQGSEA. V gene TRBV29-1 combines with J gene TRBJ1-2; D remains unclear. Sequencing was performed on PBMCs. The sequence was collected from a female donor in good health and CMV-seropositive. CDR3 sequence (DNA): TGCAGCGTTGGACACAACGGCTACACCTTC. Translation: CSVGHNGYTF.